What follows are 22 T cell receptor beta chains derived from one specimen sequenced in a study of CD8 T cells in Susac syndrome (dated by TCRdb to the late 2010s). The library was built by means of the immunoSEQ multiplex PCR assay. RNA was extracted using the RNeasy kit, and roughly 0.45 to 1 microgram was reverse transcribed with random hexamers. The public reads were reanalyzed by TCRdb: fastp trimming at Q25, MiXCR alignment, in-frame beta chains only. Identical CDR3 proteins give one entry, which carries the most common genes and DNA. The sample table records 120,000 or so distinct CDR3 sequences; approximately 96% of these occur just once. Clones ranked in the top ten supply less than 0.25% of the sample. The sequenced sample consisted of CD8+ T cells from PBMCs. Every receptor here comes from a human donor with Susac syndrome.

The rearrangement links TRBV4-3 to TRBJ2-6, with D possibly TRBD2 on 6 matching bases. Trimming took off 0 bases at V and 4 bases at J, with 16 bases between the two ends. The germline V gene has CDR1 LGHNA and CDR2 YSLEER. There are 18 residues in the CDR3. The CDR3 loop is CASSQEIADKAGANVLTF. The DNA for the CDR3 is TGCGCCAGCAGCCAAGAAATAGCGGATAAAGCCGGGGCCAACGTCCTGACTTTC.

The chain joins TRBV6-1 to TRBJ2-7; possible D gene TRBD1, 6 bases. V lost 5 bases, J lost 0 bases, and 14 bases lay in between. Germline CDR1 is MNHNS and CDR2 is SASEGT. This CDR3 has 15 amino acids. DNA for the CDR3: TGTGCCAGCAGTATCCTCGGGACATCCTCCTACGAGCAGTACTTC. This encodes CASSILGTSSYEQYF.

This sequence joins TRBV4-1 and TRBJ2-4; D unresolved. V lost 2 bases and J lost 0, with 5 bases in between. Germline V gene sequence: CDR1 MGHRA, CDR2 YSYEKL. CDR3 length equals 14 residues. The CDR3 DNA sequence: TGCGCCAGCAGCCAAAGTTTAGCCAAAAACATTCAGTACTTC. Its protein is CASSQSLAKNIQYF.

J is TRBJ2-5 and V is TRBV14; D not certain. Germline V lookup: CDR1 SGHDN, CDR2 FVKESK. The CDR3 has 12 residues. The V end lost 3 bases, the J end lost 5 bases, and 7 bases lay between the germline ends. CDR3 sequence reads: CASSHTLETQYF. The CDR3, as DNA: TGTGCCAGCAGCCACACACTGGAGACCCAGTACTTC.

The rearrangement joins TRBV6-5 to TRBJ2-7; maybe TRBD1 (5 bases). V dropped 2 bases and J dropped 5 bases, with 16 bases sitting between them. The CDR3 runs to 15 residues. CDR1 and CDR2 from the germline V gene are MNHEY and SVGAGI. This CDR3 is CASSYGAGRVDEQYF. The CDR3 DNA reads TGTGCCAGCAGTTACGGGGCCGGTAGGGTCGACGAGCAGTACTTC.

V gene TRBV20-1 combines with J gene TRBJ1-1; D ambiguous. Between the trimmed V and J ends, which lost 2 bases and 1 base, there was a span of 14 bases. Germline V CDR1 and CDR2: DFQATT, SNEGSKA (reference sequence). CDR3 size: 15 residues. CDR3 protein: CSARTLKHGNTEAFF. CDR3 coding DNA: TGCAGTGCTAGAACGCTGAAACACGGGAACACTGAAGCTTTCTTT.

The rearrangement links TRBV30 to TRBJ1-5; 10 bases map to TRBD1. V dropped 4 bases and J dropped 1; count of bases not matched to a gene: 7. The CDR3 runs 16 residues. The germline gives CDR1 GTSNPN, CDR2 SVGIG (reference sequence). The DNA of the CDR3 is TGTGCCTGGAAGCCGGACAGGGGGTTAAGCAATCAGCCCCAGCATTTT. This codes for CAWKPDRGLSNQPQHF.

V usage is TRBV10-3 and J usage is TRBJ2-5; tentatively, D is TRBD2 (6 bases). CDR1 is ENHRY and CDR2 is SYGVKD in the germline V gene. The CDR3 loop spans 13 amino acids. Trimming pared 6 bases from V and 2 bases from J, leaving 10 bases between. The DNA of the CDR3 is TGTGCCATCAGGCCAGGGAGGCAAGAGACCCAGTACTTC. As protein: CAIRPGRQETQYF.

This clonotype was observed a handful of times. This sequence joins TRBV7-9 and TRBJ2-5; D is perhaps TRBD1 (6 bases). The CDR3 covers 14 residues. Trimming shortened V by 1 base and J by 3 bases, and 9 bases separated the two germline ends. CDR1 and CDR2 from the germline V gene are SEHNR and FQNEAQ (reference sequence). The CDR3 DNA reads as TGTGCCAGCAGCTTAGTGGGGGCGGAAGAGACCCAGTACTTC. The encoded protein is CASSLVGAEETQYF.

The rearrangement uses TRBV10-3 and TRBJ2-7, with D unclear. The germline V and J ends were trimmed by 0 bases and 3 bases, with 6 bases remaining between them. The CDR3 covers 13 residues. Germline CDR1 and CDR2: ENHRY and SYGVKD. CDR3 protein: CAISESSSYEQYF. In DNA, the CDR3 is TGTGCCATCAGTGAGTCGTCAAGCTACGAGCAGTACTTC.

This chain links TRBV20-1 with TRBJ1-5; no clear D. V gave up 3 bases and J gave up 3 bases, with 18 bases separating them. From germline, CDR1 is DFQATT and CDR2 SNEGSKA (reference sequence). This CDR3 region has 16 residues. CDR3 nucleotide sequence: TGCAGTGCTAGGGGTCGGCGCCGGGCAGACAATCAGCCCCAGCATTTT. Its translation is CSARGRRRADNQPQHF.

The gene calls are TRBV19 and TRBJ2-7; a possible D gene is TRBD2 (6 bases). CDR3 length equals 15 residues. With 9 bases removed from V and 0 bases from J, the gap between germline ends came to 18 bases. Per germline, CDR1 LNHDA and CDR2 SQIVND (reference sequence). CDR3 in DNA: TGTGCCAGCTCCGCGGGGCGGGCCAGCTCCTACGAGCAGTACTTC. Protein sequence: CASSAGRASSYEQYF.

The chain is built from TRBV15 and TRBJ2-7, with a possible D match to TRBD1 (6 bases). This CDR3 is 15 amino acids long. Germline CDR1 LNHNV, CDR2 YYDKDF (reference sequence). The V end was cut by 0 bases, the J end by 2 bases, with 11 bases between. CDR3 bases: TGTGCCACCAGCAGAGATGCAGGGGCCCCCTACGAGCAGTACTTC. This translates into CATSRDAGAPYEQYF. The variable domain in full, with the rest retrieved from reference TRBV15 and TRBJ2-7, is DAMVIQNPRYQVTQFGKPVTLSCSQTLNHNVMYWYQQKSSQAPKLLFHYYDKDFNNEADTPDNFQSRRPNTSFCFLDIRSPGLGDTAMYLCATSRDAGAPYEQYFGPGTRLTVT.

The DNA of the CDR3 is TGCAGTGCTAGAGATCTGGCGGGGGGGGACACTGAAGCTTTCTTT. Its translation is CSARDLAGGDTEAFF. The V gene is TRBV20-1, the J gene TRBJ1-1, with D maybe TRBD1 (5 bases). Germline CDR1 and CDR2: DFQATT and SNEGSKA (reference sequence). Trimming removed 0 bases from V and 3 bases from J, with 14 bases in between. The CDR3 sequence is 15 residues long.

The CDR3 bases are TGCAGTGCTCTCGGTGCCGGAGAGCGGAGCTCCTACGAGCAGTACTTC. It yields the protein CSALGAGERSSYEQYF. This chain links TRBV20-1 with TRBJ2-7; D is possibly TRBD2 (5 bases). The germline V gene encodes CDR1 DFQATT and CDR2 SNEGSKA (reference sequence). V was clipped by 5 bases and J by 0 bases, with 20 bases between them. The CDR3 has 16 residues.

The rearrangement links TRBV3-1 to TRBJ1-1; D remains ambiguous. The V and J ends lost 0 bases and 10 bases respectively, with 21 bases between them. CDR1 is LGHDT and CDR2 is YNNKEL in the germline V gene (reference sequence). The CDR3 totals 16 residues. CDR3 amino acids: CASSQEENAYRVGAFF. DNA of the CDR3: TGTGCCAGCAGCCAAGAGGAGAATGCGTATAGGGTGGGAGCTTTCTTT. Variable domain in full (rest from reference TRBV3-1 and TRBJ1-1): DTAVSQTPKYLVTQMGNDKSIKCEQNLGHDTMYWYKQDSKKFLKIMFSYNNKELIINETVPNRFSPKSPDKAHLNLHINSLELGDSAVYFCASSQEENAYRVGAFFGQGTRLTVV.

The chain carries TRBV28 and TRBJ2-7; D not certain. The germline V gene has CDR1 MDHEN and CDR2 SYDVKM. Trimming removed 6 bases from V and 5 bases from J, with 8 bases in between. CDR3 size: 11 residues. Here the CDR3 DNA reads TGTGCCAGCAGCACCTATAACGAGCAGTACTTC. It translates to CASSTYNEQYF.

This chain connects TRBV12-3 or TRBV12-4 to TRBJ2-2, with D possibly being TRBD1 (6 bases). The CDR3 has 17 residues. Trimming removed 5 bases at V and 2 bases at J, with 18 bases between. CDR3 residues: CASSPFGGYGNTGELFF. CDR3 bases: TGTGCCAGCAGTCCATTTGGGGGCTATGGAAACACCGGGGAGCTGTTTTTT.

The V call is TRBV16, the J call TRBJ2-5; D call uncertain. The CDR3 contains 14 residues. The V end was cut by 0 bases, the J end by 1 base, with 6 bases between. Germline CDR1 is KGHSY and CDR2 is FQNENV. CDR3 in amino acids: CASSQSDGQETQYF. CDR3 bases: TGTGCCAGCAGCCAATCGGACGGCCAAGAGACCCAGTACTTC.

The genes are TRBV6-6 and TRBJ1-1, with D unresolved. The V and J ends lost 7 bases and 1 base respectively, with 7 bases between them. This CDR3 is 12 amino acids long. The V gene's germline CDR1 is MNHNY and CDR2 SVGAGI (reference sequence). The CDR3 is CASTPGNTEAFF. As DNA, the CDR3 is TGTGCCAGCACCCCGGGGAACACTGAAGCTTTCTTT.

The rearrangement joins TRBV20-1 to TRBJ2-3, with 7 bases matching TRBD2. Germline V gene data show CDR1 as DFQATT and CDR2 as SNEGSKA (reference sequence). CDR3 length: 13 residues. Trimming removed 5 bases from V and 3 bases from J; junction bases left unmatched: 5. The CDR3 DNA reads as TGCAGTGCTCCCGGACTAGAAACAGATACGCAGTATTTT. Translated: CSAPGLETDTQYF.

The V gene is TRBV10-1, the J gene TRBJ2-3, with TRBD1 matching 10 bases. Germline V CDR1 and CDR2: WNHNN, SYGVQD (reference sequence). CDR3 length: 15 amino acids. The V segment lost 4 bases and the J segment 6 bases; nucleotides outside the gene matches: 7. The CDR3 here is CASSGGTGEVDTQYF. Here the CDR3 DNA reads TGCGCCAGCAGTGGGGGGACAGGGGAAGTGGATACGCAGTATTTT.